This T cell receptor (beta chain) was identified in a study of untreated major depressive disorder. General observations from the study: Each subject's top five TRBV05-01 clones were all private.

This table comes from immunoSEQ multiplex PCR, and its TCRdb copy is limited to in-frame clones, with some not included. The table includes 15,000 to 20,000 clones, more than 70% detected once. This CDR3 has 17 residues. Germline V gene sequence: CDR1 KGHSH, CDR2 LQKENI. V lost 2 bases, J lost 4 bases, and 8 bases stayed unmatched. In regard to this clone: Its target is unknown.

Every depressed patient was matched in pairs with a non-depressed control on sex, age, current smoking status and body mass index. All participants were of European descent. No current or lifetime mood disorder and depressive symptom score of 5 or less defined controls. The source is a woman aged 30 to 39 in good health. The sequenced material came from CD4+ T cells from PBMCs. The chain uses TRBV18 and TRBJ2-6; 7 nucleotides match TRBD1. The CDR3 here is CASSPAVQGIGANVLTF. The CDR3 DNA sequence: TGTGCCAGCTCACCAGCCGTACAGGGGATCGGGGCCAACGTCCTGACTTTC.